This is a list of T cell receptor beta chains from one sample in a study of control samples from healthy donors and cancer patients. The repertoire was sequenced with immunoSEQ multiplex PCR; TCRdb's copy has only in-frame clones and lacks some. The table lists around 130,000 clones, around nine tenths of them singletons. Material: blood. The receptors originated from a man in his fifties in good health. CDR3s include the opening cysteine and the closing phenylalanine or tryptophan. The order of the fields is clone size, V gene, D gene, J gene, CDR3 protein, CDR3 DNA. The D gene is left open where the match is weak. Rows give clone size only sometimes, using once, few, many, or a class for an expanded clone.

NA	TRBV7-2	NA	TRBJ2-1	CASSLRQDNEQFF	TGTGCCAGCAGCTTAAGACAGGACAATGAGCAGTTCTTC
many	TRBV7-3	TRBD1	TRBJ2-2	CASSSRTGVTGELFF	TGTGCCAGCAGCTCCCGGACAGGGGTCACCGGGGAGCTGTTTTTT
once	TRBV9	NA	TRBJ2-6	CASSTGRGANVLTF	TGTGCCAGCAGCACAGGGAGGGGGGCCAACGTCCTGACTTTC
NA	TRBV14	TRBD2	TRBJ2-7	CASSQGGGNEQYF	TGTGCCAGCAGCCAGGGCGGGGGGAACGAGCAGTACTTC
NA	TRBV12-3/TRBV12-4	NA	TRBJ2-5	CASTQGVLETQYF	TGTGCCAGCACTCAGGGTGTGTTAGAGACCCAGTACTTC
NA	TRBV2	TRBD2	TRBJ2-3	CASSERGWDTDTQYF	TGTGCCAGCAGTGAGCGGGGGTGGGACACAGATACGCAGTATTTT
NA	TRBV9	TRBD1	TRBJ1-2	CASSVVSGGYGYTF	TGTGCCAGCAGCGTAGTGTCAGGGGGCTATGGCTACACCTTC
once	TRBV12-3/TRBV12-4	NA	TRBJ2-7	CASSFAQRREQYF	TGTGCCAGCAGTTTTGCCCAGCGTCGCGAGCAGTACTTC
NA	TRBV27	NA	TRBJ2-6	CASSPRQSSGANVLTF	TGTGCCAGCAGTCCGAGACAGTCCTCTGGGGCCAACGTCCTGACTTTC
NA	TRBV30	TRBD1	TRBJ2-1	CAWSEWTGSNEQFF	TGTGCCTGGAGTGAGTGGACAGGGTCCAATGAGCAGTTCTTC
NA	TRBV11-2	TRBD2	TRBJ2-3	CASSVLAGGRTDTQYF	TGTGCCAGCAGCGTCCTAGCGGGGGGCCGCACAGATACGCAGTATTTT
NA	TRBV5-1	TRBD1	TRBJ1-6	CASSPGTANSPLHF	TGCGCCAGCAGCCCCGGGACAGCAAATTCACCCCTCCACTTT
NA	TRBV6-6	NA	TRBJ2-1	CASSYKERFYNEQFF	TGTGCCAGCAGTTATAAAGAGAGATTCTACAATGAGCAGTTCTTC
NA	TRBV11-1	NA	TRBJ2-5	CASSLGEKETQYF	TGTGCCAGCAGCTTAGGGGAAAAAGAGACCCAGTACTTC
NA	TRBV28	TRBD1	TRBJ1-5	CASSSPSTGRQPQHF	TGTGCCAGCAGTTCCCCGTCGACAGGGCGACAGCCCCAGCATTTT
NA	TRBV7-3	NA	TRBJ1-6	CASSFSGNNSPLHF	TGTGCCAGCAGCTTTTCCGGGAACAATTCACCCCTCCACTTT
NA	TRBV9	NA	TRBJ2-1	CASSVAGVGVGRNEQFF	TGTGCCAGCAGCGTAGCGGGGGTGGGGGTTGGCAGGAATGAGCAGTTCTTC
NA	TRBV15	NA	TRBJ2-4	CATSRDSPGQLTAKNIQYF	TGTGCCACCAGCAGAGATTCGCCCGGACAGTTAACGGCCAAAAACATTCAGTACTTC
NA	TRBV7-2	TRBD2	TRBJ2-1	CASSLGTLRGRGGSVQFF	TGTGCCAGCAGCTTAGGCACGCTTCGGGGGCGGGGGGGCAGCGTGCAGTTCTTC
NA	TRBV7-2	TRBD1	TRBJ2-7	CASSQGTGAGEQYF	TGTGCCAGCAGCCAGGGGACAGGGGCTGGCGAGCAGTACTTC
once	TRBV4-1	TRBD1	TRBJ1-4	CASRYRQGTNEKLFF	TGCGCCAGCAGGTATAGACAGGGGACTAATGAAAAACTGTTTTTT
NA	TRBV5-6	TRBD1	TRBJ1-1	CASSARTGGGTEAFF	TGTGCCAGCAGCGCCCGGACAGGGGGCGGGACTGAAGCTTTCTTT
NA	TRBV14	NA	TRBJ1-1	CASSQEITGVAFF	TGTGCCAGCAGCCAAGAAATAACGGGAGTAGCTTTCTTT
few	TRBV7-9	NA	TRBJ2-7	CASSLEGLIYEQYF	TGTGCCAGCAGCTTGGAGGGACTGATCTACGAGCAGTACTTC
NA	TRBV10-3	NA	TRBJ2-3	CAMSRGNTDTQYF	TGTGCCATGTCCCGCGGAAACACAGATACGCAGTATTTT
NA	TRBV5-4	NA	TRBJ1-1	CASSLGPGAANTEAFF	TGTGCCAGCAGCTTGGGGCCAGGGGCGGCGAACACTGAAGCTTTCTTT
NA	TRBV3-1/TRBV3-2	NA	TRBJ2-5	CASSLVDGTQYF	TGTGCCAGCAGCCTAGTCGACGGGACCCAGTACTTC
NA	TRBV6-6	TRBD1	TRBJ2-5	CASRDGTGMQETQYF	TGTGCCAGCAGGGACGGGACAGGGATGCAAGAGACCCAGTACTTC
once	TRBV10-3	TRBD2	TRBJ2-1	CATLAGGDNEQFF	TGTGCCACCCTAGCGGGGGGAGACAATGAGCAGTTCTTC
once	TRBV2	TRBD1	TRBJ2-3	CASRRQGVSTDTQYF	TGTGCCAGCAGGAGACAGGGGGTGAGCACAGATACGCAGTATTTT
NA	TRBV9	TRBD2	TRBJ2-1	CASSVAPGSGGNNEQFF	TGTGCCAGCAGCGTAGCTCCGGGTAGCGGGGGAAACAATGAGCAGTTCTTC
NA	TRBV12-2	NA	TRBJ2-5	CASRLGLRQETQYF	TGTGCAAGTCGCTTAGGGCTTAGACAAGAGACCCAGTACTTC
NA	TRBV28	TRBD1	TRBJ1-6	CASNQGGQGSPLHF	TGTGCCAGCAACCAGGGGGGACAGGGTTCACCCCTCCACTTT
once	TRBV5-6	NA	TRBJ1-6	CASSLFTTSANAPNSPLHF	TGTGCCAGCAGCTTGTTTACCACGAGCGCCAACGCTCCGAATTCACCCCTCCACTTT
few	TRBV28	TRBD1	TRBJ2-6	CASSSRQGTVSGANVLTF	TGTGCCAGCAGCTCCCGACAGGGGACCGTCTCTGGGGCCAACGTCCTGACTTTC
NA	TRBV27	TRBD1	TRBJ1-1	CASSHSGGETEAFF	TGTGCCAGCAGCCACTCAGGGGGCGAAACTGAAGCTTTCTTT
NA	TRBV6-4	TRBD1	TRBJ2-2	CASSPDRVGNTGELFF	TGTGCCAGCAGTCCCGACAGGGTGGGCAACACCGGGGAGCTGTTTTTT
NA	TRBV27	TRBD2	TRBJ2-1	CASTSGGQTYYNEQFF	TGTGCCAGCACTAGCGGGGGGCAAACCTATTACAATGAGCAGTTCTTC
NA	TRBV7-8	TRBD2	TRBJ2-1	CASSLLAGAFF	TGTGCCAGCAGCTTACTAGCGGGGGCGTTCTTC
NA	TRBV6-5	NA	TRBJ1-4	CASRWFHRNEKLFF	TGTGCCAGCAGATGGTTTCACCGGAATGAAAAACTGTTTTTT
NA	TRBV4-2	NA	TRBJ1-2	CASSPPGRTGGYGYTF	TGTGCCAGCAGCCCCCCTGGGCGAACAGGAGGGTATGGCTACACCTTC
NA	TRBV20-1	NA	TRBJ2-7	CSARSQNEQYF	TGCAGTGCTAGATCACAAAACGAGCAGTACTTC
NA	TRBV7-6	TRBD2	TRBJ2-1	CASSSIWGGEGYNEQFF	TGTGCCAGCAGCTCAATCTGGGGGGGTGAAGGCTACAATGAGCAGTTCTTC
NA	TRBV29-1	NA	TRBJ2-3	CSVVSGGSTDTQYF	TGCAGCGTTGTTTCGGGCGGATCCACAGATACGCAGTATTTT
NA	TRBV2	NA	TRBJ2-5	CASSGFVVDPQETQYF	TGTGCCAGCAGTGGTTTTGTGGTCGATCCCCAAGAGACCCAGTACTTC
NA	TRBV7-2	NA	TRBJ2-5	CASSLFSDETQYF	TGTGCCAGCAGCCTTTTTAGCGATGAGACCCAGTACTTC
NA	TRBV7-2	TRBD2	TRBJ2-7	CASSFLLAGGSDEQYF	TGTGCCAGCAGCTTTTTACTAGCGGGGGGGTCCGACGAGCAGTACTTC
NA	TRBV10-1	TRBD1	TRBJ2-1	CASSAKGTGENEQFF	TGCGCCAGCAGCGCCAAAGGGACAGGGGAAAATGAGCAGTTCTTC
NA	TRBV7-2	TRBD2	TRBJ2-3	CASSQSSGAGTDTQYF	TGTGCCAGCAGTCAGTCTAGCGGGGCCGGCACAGATACGCAGTATTTT
NA	TRBV5-1	NA	TRBJ2-5	CASSLADRETQYF	TGCGCCAGCAGCTTAGCGGATCGAGAGACCCAGTACTTC
NA	TRBV3-1/TRBV3-2	NA	TRBJ2-2	CASSHAGAGELFF	TGTGCCAGCAGCCACGCCGGGGCCGGGGAGCTGTTTTTT
NA	TRBV19	TRBD1	TRBJ1-2	CASIRMGDRPYGYTF	TGTGCCAGTATCCGGATGGGGGACAGACCTTATGGCTACACCTTC
NA	TRBV2	NA	TRBJ1-2	CASKRYYGYTF	TGTGCCAGCAAGAGGTATTATGGCTACACCTTC
NA	TRBV5-1	TRBD1	TRBJ2-7	CASSGGQASSYEQYF	TGCGCCAGCAGCGGAGGACAGGCGAGCTCCTACGAGCAGTACTTC
NA	TRBV7-2	TRBD1	TRBJ2-4	CASSLQTGTPQNIQYF	TGTGCCAGCAGCTTACAGACAGGGACCCCCCAAAACATTCAGTACTTC
NA	TRBV15	TRBD1	TRBJ2-7	CATSTIGMGQVSYEQYF	TGTGCCACCAGCACTATCGGAATGGGACAGGTGTCCTACGAGCAGTACTTC
NA	TRBV27	TRBD1	TRBJ1-5	CASSPRDRVQPQHF	TGTGCCAGCAGTCCCCGGGACAGGGTTCAGCCCCAGCATTTT